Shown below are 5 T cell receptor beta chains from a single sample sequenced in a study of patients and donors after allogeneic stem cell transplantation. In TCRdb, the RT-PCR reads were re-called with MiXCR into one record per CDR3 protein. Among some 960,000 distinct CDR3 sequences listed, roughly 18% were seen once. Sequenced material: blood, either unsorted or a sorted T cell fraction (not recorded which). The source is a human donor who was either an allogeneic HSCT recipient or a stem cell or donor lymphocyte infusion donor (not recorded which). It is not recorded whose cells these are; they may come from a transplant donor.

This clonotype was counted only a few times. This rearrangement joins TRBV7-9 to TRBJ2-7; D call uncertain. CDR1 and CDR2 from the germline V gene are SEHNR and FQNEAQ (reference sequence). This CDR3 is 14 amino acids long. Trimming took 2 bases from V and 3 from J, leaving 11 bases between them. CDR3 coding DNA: TGTGCCAGCAGCTTATCATCGGATCACTACGAGCAGTACTTC. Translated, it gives CASSLSSDHYEQYF.

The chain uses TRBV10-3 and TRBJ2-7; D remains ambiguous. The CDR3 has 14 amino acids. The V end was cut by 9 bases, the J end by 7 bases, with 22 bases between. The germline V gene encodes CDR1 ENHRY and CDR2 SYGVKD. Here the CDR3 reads CAIPRASPLWEQYF. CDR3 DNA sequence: TGTGCCATTCCACGGGCCTCGCCGTTGTGGGAGCAGTACTTC.

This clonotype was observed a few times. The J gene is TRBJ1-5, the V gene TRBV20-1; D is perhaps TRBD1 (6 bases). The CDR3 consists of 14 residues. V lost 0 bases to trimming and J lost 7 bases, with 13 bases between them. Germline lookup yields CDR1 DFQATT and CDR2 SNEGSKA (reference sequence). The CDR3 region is CSARDRGPHQPQHF. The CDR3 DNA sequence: TGCAGTGCTAGAGATCGGGGGCCTCACCAGCCCCAGCATTTT.

CDR3 loop: CASNPDPRNEQFF. CDR3 coding DNA: TGTGCCAGCAATCCCGATCCTCGCAATGAGCAGTTCTTC. This sequence joins TRBV12-3 or TRBV12-4 and TRBJ2-1; D not certain. The CDR3 extends over 13 amino acids. Trimming took off 7 bases at V and 6 bases at J, with 13 bases between the two ends.

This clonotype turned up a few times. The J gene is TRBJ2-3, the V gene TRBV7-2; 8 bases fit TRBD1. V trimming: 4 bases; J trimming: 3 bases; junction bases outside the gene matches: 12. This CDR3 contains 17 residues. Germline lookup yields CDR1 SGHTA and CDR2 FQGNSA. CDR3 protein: CASSSRTPGQGTDTQYF. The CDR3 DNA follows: TGTGCCAGCAGCTCCCGCACCCCAGGACAGGGAACAGATACGCAGTATTTT.